A selection of T cell receptor beta chains follows, all from one sample in a study of post-analysis software for immune sequencing data. Each CDR3 protein gets one entry after TCRdb re-called the PCR reads with MiXCR. The sample carries 750,000 to 900,000 distinct CDR3 sequences, just over 45% recorded once. The material sequenced was blood. The receptor source for this set is a girl aged 10-17 years with multiple sclerosis. CDR3s include the opening cysteine and the closing phenylalanine or tryptophan. Each record gives: D gene, clone size, J gene, V gene, CDR3 length, CDR3 DNA, CDR3 protein. The D gene is left open where the match is weak. Not every row has a clone size; where given, it reads once, few, many or a size class.

.	.	TRBJ2-7	TRBV14	15	TGTGCCAGCAGCCAGACCGGACTGCCGTTGTACGAGCAGTACTTC	CASSQTGLPLYEQYF
TRBD2	few	TRBJ2-1	TRBV10-3	11	TGTCCCTTAGCGGGCCAGAATGAGCAGTTCTTC	CPLAGQNEQFF
.	.	TRBJ2-1	TRBV11-3	14	TGTGCCAGCAGCCCCGAGGGGGGGACGGTCGAGCAGTTCTTC	CASSPEGGTVEQFF
TRBD1	few	TRBJ2-7	TRBV11-3	15	TGTGCCAGCAGCTTAGGCCGACAGGGAGCCTACGAGCAGTACTTC	CASSLGRQGAYEQYF
.	few	TRBJ1-2	TRBV29-1	13	TGCAGCGTTGAAGAGGGGGCAGGCTATGGCTACACCTTC	CSVEEGAGYGYTF
.	few	TRBJ1-5	TRBV7-2	15	TGTGCCAGCAGCTTAGATACCGGGGGCAATCAGCCCCAGCATTTT	CASSLDTGGNQPQHF
TRBD1	few	TRBJ2-7	TRBV5-1	16	TGCGCCAGCAGCCAGGGAAGACAGGGTAGCTCCTACGAGCAGTACTTC	CASSQGRQGSSYEQYF
.	.	TRBJ2-1	TRBV20-1	11	TGCAGTGCTAGAGTGGGGAGTGAGCAGTTCTTC	CSARVGSEQFF
.	few	TRBJ1-5	TRBV2	16	TGTGCCAGCACCACGACCCGGACAGCAAACAATCAGCCCCAGCATTTT	CASTTTRTANNQPQHF
.	.	TRBJ2-5	TRBV2	14	TGTGCCAGCAGCGAGGAGCCGTACCAAGAGACCCAGTACTTC	CASSEEPYQETQYF
.	.	TRBJ2-4	TRBV12-3/TRBV12-4	13	TGTGCCAGCAGTCCCCCCACTCGATGGGAACAGTACTTC	CASSPPTRWEQYF
TRBD1	.	TRBJ2-6	TRBV6-5	16	TGTGCCAGCGCAAACTTCAGGGGGTCTGGGGCCAACGTCCGGACTTTC	CASANFRGSGANVRTF
.	.	TRBJ2-3	TRBV7-9	15	TGTGCCAGCAGCTCATGGACAAGGACCCAGGATACGCAGTATTTT	CASSSWTRTQDTQYF
TRBD1	.	TRBJ2-1	TRBV5-1	18	TGCGCCAGCAGCTTGGCCGGGACAGGACGAACATCTGACAATGAGCAGTTCTTC	CASSLAGTGRTSDNEQFF
.	few	TRBJ2-3	TRBV4-3	15	TGCGCCAGCAGCCAAGATTTGGGGGCCACAGATACGCAGTATTTT	CASSQDLGATDTQYF
.	.	TRBJ2-5	TRBV7-3	15	TGTGCCAACAGCCCAAAGGGGGCGGGAGGCGAGACCCAGTACTTC	CANSPKGAGGETQYF
.	.	TRBJ2-7	TRBV20-1	11	TGCAGTGCTAGAGATTACGTAAGGAGCTACTTC	CSARDYVRSYF
TRBD2	.	TRBJ2-7	TRBV5-1	16	TGCGCCAGTACTACCCTTTCGGGGGGGACGCCCTACGAGCAGTACTTC	CASTTLSGGTPYEQYF
.	.	TRBJ1-1	TRBV29-1	14	TGCAGCGTTGAAGTAAAGGGATTGAACACTGAAGCTTTCTTT	CSVEVKGLNTEAFF
.	few	TRBJ2-3	TRBV24-1	15	TGTGCCACCAGTGCGGCGGGGCTAAACACAGATACGCAGTATTTT	CATSAAGLNTDTQYF
.	.	TRBJ1-2	TRBV28	12	TGTGCCAGCAGTATCACAGGGCCTGGCTACACCTTC	CASSITGPGYTF
.	once	TRBJ2-1	TRBV9	15	TGTGCCAGCAGCGCCGAGGAAGAGGGTATCGATGAGCAGTTCTTC	CASSAEEEGIDEQFF
.	.	TRBJ2-1	TRBV28	15	TGTGCTAGCAGTCTCAGGGGCAGCTCCTACAATGAGCAGTTCTTC	CASSLRGSSYNEQFF
.	many	TRBJ2-1	TRBV27	12	TGTGCCAGCAGCCGGGACTACAATGAGCAGTTCTTC	CASSRDYNEQFF
.	.	TRBJ1-5	TRBV15	15	TGTGCCACCAGCAGAGATCGAGGGGTCAATCAGCCCCAGCATTTT	CATSRDRGVNQPQHF
.	.	TRBJ2-7	TRBV7-2	15	TGTGCCAGCAGATCTAGACGGGACGGAGCCTACGAGCAGTACTTC	CASRSRRDGAYEQYF
.	few	TRBJ1-2	TRBV28	19	TGTGCCAGCAGTTCCCTTGGGGGCCTACAGGGCCGAGCTAACTATGGCTACACCTTC	CASSSLGGLQGRANYGYTF